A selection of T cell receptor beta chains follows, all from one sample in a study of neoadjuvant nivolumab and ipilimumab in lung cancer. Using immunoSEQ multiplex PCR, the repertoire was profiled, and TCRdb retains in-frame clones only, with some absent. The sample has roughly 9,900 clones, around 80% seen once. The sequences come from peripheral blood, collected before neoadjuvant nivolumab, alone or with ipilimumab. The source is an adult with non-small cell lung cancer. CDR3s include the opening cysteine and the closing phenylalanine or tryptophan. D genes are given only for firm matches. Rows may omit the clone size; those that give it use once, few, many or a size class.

TGTGCCAGCAGGCCCCGCGGGCAGGACTATGGCTACACCTTC | CASRPRGQDYGYTF | TRBJ1-2 | . | . | TRBV28
TGTGCCAGCAGCTTCACCGGCGGACAGGGAGACAATGAGCAGTTCTTC | CASSFTGGQGDNEQFF | TRBJ2-1 | TRBD1 | . | TRBV7-2
TGCGCCAGCAGCCCATGGACTAGCACTACAGATACGCAGTATTTT | CASSPWTSTTDTQYF | TRBJ2-3 | TRBD2 | . | TRBV5-1
TGTGCCAGCAGCCCCCGGACAGGGGGCACTGAAGCTTTCTTT | CASSPRTGGTEAFF | TRBJ1-1 | TRBD1 | . | TRBV7-8
TGTGCCAGTAGTTCTGGGCTAGCGGGGGTGCACACAGATACGCAGTATTTT | CASSSGLAGVHTDTQYF | TRBJ2-3 | TRBD2 | . | TRBV19
TGTGCCAGCAGAACAGGGGAAGAGACCCAGTACTTC | CASRTGEETQYF | TRBJ2-5 | TRBD1 | few | TRBV7-9
TGTGCCAGCACATGGCGGGGGTACAATCAGCCCCAGCATTTT | CASTWRGYNQPQHF | TRBJ1-5 | . | . | TRBV28
TGTGCCAGCAGCGAGCAAGACTCCGGGGGCACAGATACGCAGTATTTT | CASSEQDSGGTDTQYF | TRBJ2-3 | . | . | TRBV9
TGTGCCAGCAGCTTGACGGACGAGCCCCAGCATTTT | CASSLTDEPQHF | TRBJ1-5 | . | once | TRBV7-2
TGTGCCAGCAGTGACTATACTGAAGCTTTCTTT | CASSDYTEAFF | TRBJ1-1 | . | . | TRBV28
TGTGCCAGCCAATTGCCTCTGGGGGCCTCCTCCTACAATGAGCAGTTCTTC | CASQLPLGASSYNEQFF | TRBJ2-1 | . | . | TRBV5-4
TGTGCCAGCAGCTTATTGGGGACAGGGGATGAAAAACTGTTTTTT | CASSLLGTGDEKLFF | TRBJ1-4 | TRBD1 | . | TRBV13
TGTGCCAGTAGTACCTTCGGTGTTCGGAGCGAGCAGTACTTC | CASSTFGVRSEQYF | TRBJ2-7 | . | . | TRBV19
TGTGCCAGCAGCTTGGCCCAGCGGAGAACGAACACCGGGGAGCTGTTTTTT | CASSLAQRRTNTGELFF | TRBJ2-2 | . | . | TRBV5-6
TGTGCCAGCAGAGGGAGACTAGCGGGAGGTAGGGAGACGCAGTATTTT | CASRGRLAGGRETQYF | TRBJ2-3 | TRBD2 | . | TRBV11-2
TGCGCCAGCAGCCAGGAGGGACAGGGATTAAGGATCGAGCAGTACTTC | CASSQEGQGLRIEQYF | TRBJ2-7 | TRBD1 | . | TRBV4-1
TGTGCCAGTAGGGGCGGCTCCCTTAATCAGCCCCAGCATTTT | CASRGGSLNQPQHF | TRBJ1-5 | . | . | TRBV19
TGTGCCAGCAGTTTATGGGGGTTTACACAGTACGAGCAGTACTTC | CASSLWGFTQYEQYF | TRBJ2-7 | . | . | TRBV28
TGTGCCAGCACCGAGCGGGAGTCCTCCTACGAGCAGTACTTC | CASTERESSYEQYF | TRBJ2-7 | TRBD2 | . | TRBV2